This T cell receptor beta chain was profiled in a study of T cells after yellow fever vaccination (dated by TCRdb to about 2019). The study in broad terms: Libraries from fractions with low cell numbers were prepared with the SMART-Seq v4 Ultra Low Input RNA kit. To follow T-cell clones before and after primary and booster YFV17D yellow fever vaccination, bulk TCR alpha and beta repertoires were sequenced over time. The cohort comprised two healthy male donors, one aged 18 to 30 and one aged 30 to 39 years. Blood was drawn at multiple timepoints before and after primary and secondary immunization, with bulk PBMC replicates and cell subsets isolated.

The study at large found these results: A small share of clonotypes occurred in both CD4 and CD8 compartments, likely arising from convergent recombination. Because the study included only a couple of donors, the extent to which the findings can be generalized is limited. The secondary T-cell response was found to be weaker but faster than the primary response, with a peak reached on day 5 rather than on day 15. After the booster, most clones that had expanded after primary vaccination were detected again (about 95% of CD4 and 88% of CD8), suggesting broad maintenance of memory. Computational filtering was needed because FACS-sorted repertoires could contain abundant contaminating clonotypes from the bulk population.

The sample holds many counts of this clonotype. The antigen it recognizes is unknown. The sample holds no much larger clone one base away, and base qualities are not on file. The germline V gene specifies SGHNT as CDR1 and YENEEA as CDR2. The CDR3 measures 14 amino acids from cysteine to phenylalanine. The DNA shown is the 42-base CDR3, in frame from base 1. V is reduced by 1 base and J by 6 bases, leaving a spacing of 10 bases between them. The listed sequencing device is Illumina NovaSeq 6000. TCR cDNA was synthesized by 5'RACE template switching, through which a universal primer site and unique molecular identifiers were introduced. cDNA synthesis was primed from both the TCR alpha and TCR beta constant segments. Library amplification used two PCR steps, and the second PCR step added sample barcodes and sequencing adapters. Libraries were sequenced on Illumina HiSeq 2500 (2x100 bp) or NovaSeq (2x150 bp). The source study handled its data this way. Demultiplexing of reads and collapsing into UMI consensus sequences were performed with MIGEC, and V(D)J alignment was carried out with MiXCR. Using edgeR on replicate PBMC samples, clonotypes were called vaccine-responding if FDR was below 0.01 and the log2 fold change was above 5 up to day 15. CD4 or CD8 identity was assigned to each bulk clonotype according to whether the clonotype was present at higher abundance in the sequenced CD4 repertoire or the sequenced CD8 repertoire. TCRdb trimmed public reads at Q25 via fastp, called clones via MiXCR and kept in-frame beta chains. Here each entry gathers all rows of one CDR3 protein and keeps the most common genes and DNA. TCRdb, not the authors, supplied the V and J calls. This sample lists around 310,000 distinct CDR3 sequences; approximately 3.9% were detected once. Roughly a quarter of the sample goes to the ten largest clones.

The treatment or condition label for this specimen denotes: live attenuated yellow fever vaccine strain. At every blood-draw timepoint, two biological replicates of bulk PBMCs were collected. A standard Ficoll-Paque protocol was used to isolate PBMCs from peripheral blood. TriZol was used to extract RNA from bulk PBMCs, from CD4 and CD8 fractions, and from dextramer-positive and dextramer-negative fractions. Recombination connected TRBV11-3 to TRBJ2-1; the D region is possibly TRBD1 or TRBD2, each matching across 6 bases. The TCR sequence derives from a man aged 18-30 years who received the YFV17D yellow fever vaccine. Here the sequenced sample was PBMCs, taken on the day of the yellow fever booster vaccination. CDR3 reads: CASSLVGGLNEQFF. The nucleotide sequence reads TGTGCCAGCAGCTTAGTCGGGGGCCTCAATGAGCAGTTCTTC.